The source of this T cell receptor beta chain is a study of blood T cell repertoires in COVID-19. Turning to the study itself: Italy, Spain and the United States were the sources of the convalescent and acute COVID-19 samples. Nucleic acid was either cDNA or gDNA, and it came from T cells, B-cell-depleted T cells, or PBMCs.

In germline, CDR1 is SNHLY, CDR2 FYNNEI. The V end was cut by 8 bases, the J end by 3 bases, with 8 bases between. CDR3 length: 12 amino acids. The protocol was immunoSEQ multiplex PCR, while the TCRdb copy is restricted to in-frame clones and leaves out a portion. The data show approximately 320,000 clones, with around 85% seen just once and approximately 7.5% held by the top ten. The rearrangement links TRBV2 to TRBJ2-4, with TRBD1 as a possible D gene (6 bases). The TCR was taken from a human donor in a cohort sampled during active COVID-19. Sequences were obtained from peripheral blood. CDR3: CASGGGKNIQYF. In DNA form, the CDR3 reads TGTGCCAGCGGGGGCGGCAAAAACATTCAGTACTTC. The entire variable domain, with the rest obtained from reference TRBV2 and TRBJ2-4, is as follows: EPEVTQTPSHQVTQMGQEVILRCVPISNHLYFYWYRQILGQKVEFLVSFYNNEISEKSEIFDDQFSVERPDGSNFTLKIRSTKLEDSAMYFCASGGGKNIQYFGAGTRLSVL.